The entry below describes one T cell receptor (beta chain). These data are taken from a study of blood T cell repertoires in COVID-19. V was clipped by 1 base and J by 8 bases, with 21 bases between them. Germline V gene data show CDR1 as LNHNV and CDR2 as YYDKDF (reference sequence). This CDR3 spans 17 amino acids. The method was immunoSEQ multiplex PCR; TCRdb's version includes in-frame clones alone and lacks a portion of them. The data contain some 66,000 clones, about 90% of them singletons. The source is a human donor in a cohort sampled during active COVID-19. The sample taken for sequencing was peripheral blood. The chain employs TRBV15 and TRBJ2-1; no reliable D call. The CDR3 is CATSRVAGVPPRDEQFF. In DNA form, the CDR3 reads TGTGCCACCAGCAGAGTGGCCGGCGTCCCACCTCGGGATGAGCAGTTCTTC.